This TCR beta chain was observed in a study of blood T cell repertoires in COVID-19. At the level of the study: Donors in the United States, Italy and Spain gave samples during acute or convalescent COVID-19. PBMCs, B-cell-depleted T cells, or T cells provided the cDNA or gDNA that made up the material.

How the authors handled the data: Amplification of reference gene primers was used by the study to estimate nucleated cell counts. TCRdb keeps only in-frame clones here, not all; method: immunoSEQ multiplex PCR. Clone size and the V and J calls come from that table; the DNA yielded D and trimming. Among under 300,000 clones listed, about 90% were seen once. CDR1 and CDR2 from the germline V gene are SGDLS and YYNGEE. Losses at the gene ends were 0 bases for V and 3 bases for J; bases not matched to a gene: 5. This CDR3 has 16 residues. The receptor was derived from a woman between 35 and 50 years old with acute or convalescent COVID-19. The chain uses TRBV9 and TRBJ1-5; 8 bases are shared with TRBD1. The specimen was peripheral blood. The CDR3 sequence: CASSVGAQGANQPQHF. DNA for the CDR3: TGTGCCAGCAGCGTAGGGGCTCAGGGGGCCAATCAGCCCCAGCATTTT.